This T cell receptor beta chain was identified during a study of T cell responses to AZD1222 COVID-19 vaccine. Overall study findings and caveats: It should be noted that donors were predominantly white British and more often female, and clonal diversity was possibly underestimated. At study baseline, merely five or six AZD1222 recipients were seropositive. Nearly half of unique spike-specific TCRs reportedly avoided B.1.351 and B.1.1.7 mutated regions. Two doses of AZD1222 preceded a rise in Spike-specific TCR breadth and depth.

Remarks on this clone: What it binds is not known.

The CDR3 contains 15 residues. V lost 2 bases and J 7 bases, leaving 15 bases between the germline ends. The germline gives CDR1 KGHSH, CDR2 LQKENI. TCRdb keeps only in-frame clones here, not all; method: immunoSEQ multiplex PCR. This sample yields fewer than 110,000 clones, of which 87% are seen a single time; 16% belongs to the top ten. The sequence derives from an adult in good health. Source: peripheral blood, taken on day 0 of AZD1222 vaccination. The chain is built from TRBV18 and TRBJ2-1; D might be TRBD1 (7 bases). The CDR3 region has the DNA TGTGCCAGCTCACCAGGAGGGGGCGACGGTAATGAGCAGTTCTTC. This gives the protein CASSPGGGDGNEQFF.